This T cell receptor (beta chain) was sequenced in a study of T-cell reconstitution after alpha-beta-depleted transplantation in children. The TCRbeta library was prepared with unique molecular identifiers. TCRdb fed the PCR reads into MiXCR, producing one record per CDR3 protein. The profile shows 780,000 or so distinct CDR3 sequences, roughly 15% of them singletons. Study-wide points: The study reportedly traced alpha-beta T cells about two months after transplant to several hundred expanded graft clones.

With regard to this clonotype: The antigen is not known.

The CDR3 is 15 residues long. The germline gives CDR1 MDHEN, CDR2 SYDVKM. With 1 base removed from V and 1 base from J, the gap between germline ends came to 10 bases. This chain connects TRBV28 to TRBJ1-1; D not certain. The specimen comprised PBMCs, mostly from graft donor cells, sampled 360 days after TCRalphabeta/CD19-depleted stem cell transplant. The TCR sequence derives from a male patient younger than 18 who had a stem cell transplant for acute lymphoblastic leukemia, so the T cells may come from the graft donor. The CDR3 region has the DNA TGTGCCAGCAGTTTATTAGCAGGACCGAACACTGAAGCTTTCTTT. Encoded protein: CASSLLAGPNTEAFF.